The 13 T cell receptor beta chains given below trace back to one sample, sequenced in a study of CD8 T cells in ankylosing spondylitis (dated by TCRdb to about 2017). Results and caveats for the whole study, not just this receptor: A TCR beta motif of several highly homologous amino acid variants appeared characteristic of blood from ankylosing spondylitis patients.

These receptors lack a known antigen. The library was generated by 5' RACE. The reads were generated on an Illumina HiSeq 2500. TCRdb passed the public sequencing reads through fastp at Q25 and MiXCR, retaining productive beta sequences. Rows with one shared CDR3 protein collapse into an entry with the most common genes and DNA. In all, the sample holds 400,000 or so distinct CDR3 sequences, and about 24% of those were seen once. The leading ten clones occupy about 1% of the sample. The source material was blood, either unsorted or a sorted T cell fraction (not recorded which). These receptor sequences come from a male donor with ankylosing spondylitis.

The chain employs TRBV7-6 and TRBJ2-2, with D possibly TRBD1 on 6 matching bases. The V end lost 8 bases, the J end lost 4 bases, and 23 bases lay between the germline ends. CDR3 length: 17 residues. Germline-derived CDR1 and CDR2 are SGHVS and FNYEAQ. CDR3 in amino acids: CASGKSGQPSGTGELFF. CDR3 sequence (DNA): TGTGCCAGCGGCAAATCAGGACAGCCCTCGGGCACCGGGGAGCTGTTTTTT.

This clonotype appeared once. The chain recombines TRBV12-3 or TRBV12-4 with TRBJ1-2; D gene unclear. The CDR3 has 18 residues. V lost 5 bases and J lost 8, with 30 bases in between. Here the CDR3 reads CASSQNPWEVWMKRGYTF. The CDR3 DNA reads TGTGCCAGCAGTCAAAACCCTTGGGAGGTATGGATGAAGAGGGGCTACACCTTC.

This clonotype has just one count. The chain has TRBV7-9 and TRBJ2-1, with D possibly TRBD1 on 7 matching bases. With 5 bases removed from V and 1 base from J, the gap between germline ends came to 15 bases. The CDR3 covers 16 residues. CDR1 is SEHNR, CDR2 FQNEAQ, per germline (reference sequence). The CDR3 is CASSLPTGRSYNEQFF. The CDR3 region has the DNA TGTGCCAGCAGCCTTCCGACAGGGAGGTCCTACAATGAGCAGTTCTTC.

This clonotype showed up many times. This chain joins TRBV3-1 and TRBJ1-2; 8 nucleotides agree with TRBD1. The CDR3 is made up of 13 amino acids. J gave up 5 bases and V 5 bases, and 4 bases lay outside the gene matches. The germline V gene has CDR1 LGHDT and CDR2 YNNKEL (reference sequence). CDR3 DNA sequence: TGTGCCAGCAGCGGTGACAGGGGTTATGGCTACACCTTC. This gives the protein CASSGDRGYGYTF.

The chain joins TRBV5-1 to TRBJ2-7; no firm D call. V gave up 0 bases and J gave up 2 bases, with 9 bases separating them. The length of the CDR3 is 14 residues. Per germline, CDR1 SGHRS and CDR2 YFSETQ. The CDR3 DNA reads as TGCGCCAGCAGCTTGGCATTGGCAACCTACGAGCAGTACTTC. It codes for CASSLALATYEQYF.

The chain links TRBV12-3 or TRBV12-4 to TRBJ1-1, with D possibly TRBD1 on 5 matching bases. V gave up 10 bases and J gave up 0 bases, with 9 bases separating them. The CDR3 loop spans 12 amino acids. The CDR3, as DNA: TGTGCCAACCAACAGGTGAACACTGAAGCTTTCTTT. It specifies CANQQVNTEAFF.

This chain joins TRBV12-3 or TRBV12-4 and TRBJ2-1; 11 bases match TRBD2. Trimming took 5 bases from V and 7 from J; bases not matched to a gene: 4. This CDR3 comprises 14 residues. CDR3 coding DNA: TGTGCCAGCAGTACTAGCGGGAGTGCTAATGAGCAGTTCTTC. Translation: CASSTSGSANEQFF.

The rearrangement uses TRBV5-1 and TRBJ2-5; D tentatively fits TRBD1 or TRBD2 (5 bases each). This CDR3 comprises 15 residues. Germline V gene data show CDR1 as SGHRS and CDR2 as YFSETQ. Trimming shortened V by 0 bases and J by 5 bases, and 14 bases separated the two germline ends. CDR3 bases: TGCGCCAGCAGCTTGGCCCCAGGGACGGAGGAGACCCAGTACTTC. This translates into CASSLAPGTEETQYF.

V and J are TRBV5-1 and TRBJ2-3; 9 bases fit TRBD2. Germline CDR1 and CDR2: SGHRS and YFSETQ. V trimming: 0 bases; J trimming: 2 bases; junction bases outside the gene matches: 4. CDR3 length: 16 residues. The CDR3 DNA reads TGCGCCAGCAGCTTGGCCCTAGCGGGGTACACAGATACGCAGTATTTT. Its protein is CASSLALAGYTDTQYF.

The sample holds one count of this clonotype. Germline and junction disagree at one end, which may indicate a read error. The chain employs TRBV12-3 or TRBV12-4 and TRBJ2-1; the D gene is possibly TRBD1 (5 bases). The CDR3 length is 18 residues. CDR3 protein: CTSSLTSPGPSSYNEQFF. CDR3 bases: TGTACCAGCAGTCTGACCTCTCCAGGGCCGAGCTCCTACAATGAGCAGTTCTTC.

This chain connects TRBV12-3 or TRBV12-4 to TRBJ2-2, with 7 bases lining up with TRBD2. The CDR3 loop spans 17 amino acids. Trimming removed 3 bases from V and 7 bases from J; junction bases left unmatched: 14. The CDR3 nucleotides are TGTGCCAGCAGTTTCCAGGGAGCGGGGCGTGGAGACGGGGAGCTGTTTTTT. Encoded protein: CASSFQGAGRGDGELFF.

This sequence joins TRBV27 and TRBJ1-5, with no clear D. This CDR3 has 14 residues. CDR1 is MNHEY, CDR2 SMNVEV, per germline (reference sequence). Trimming left V 2 bases short and J 1 base short, with 6 bases between. The CDR3 coding sequence is TGTGCCAGCAGTTTAGAACTGAGCAATCAGCCCCAGCATTTT. Residues: CASSLELSNQPQHF.

J is TRBJ2-5 and V is TRBV12-3 or TRBV12-4; D remains unclear. The CDR3 length is 13 residues. Trimming cost V 4 bases and J 7 bases, with 13 bases left between them. The CDR3 here is CASSWSTAATQYF. The CDR3 bases are TGTGCCAGCAGTTGGTCGACTGCCGCGACCCAGTACTTC.